Detailed here is one T cell receptor beta chain. Its antigen is unknown. Germline assignment: CDR1 SGHAT and CDR2 FQNNGV. The CDR3 totals 13 residues. The V and J ends lost 0 bases and 5 bases respectively, with 6 bases between them. Extracted RNA was reverse transcribed into cDNA, the sequencing template. Clones were sequenced by immunoSEQ multiplex PCR, and TCRdb holds only the in-frame ones, with some missing. This sample has more than 200,000 clones; roughly two thirds occur once, and the top ten carry around 1.2%. This sample is drawn from a study of CD8+ T cells in alopecia areata. Overall study results and limits: Sequences from scalp samples also cover resident alphabeta T cells of normal skin.

The sequence was obtained from a human donor with alopecia areata. Sequencing used CD4+ T cells sorted from blood, obtained at week 0. The V call is TRBV11-2, the J call TRBJ2-3, with unresolved D. The CDR3 sequence is CASSLEAGDTQYF. The DNA of the CDR3 is TGTGCCAGCAGCTTAGAGGCCGGAGATACGCAGTATTTT.